Presented here are 9 T cell receptor beta chains from one specimen sequenced in a study of blood T cell repertoires in COVID-19. The data were produced by immunoSEQ multiplex PCR, yet TCRdb's version contains in-frame clones alone and is incomplete. The table includes around 350,000 clones, more than 75% detected once. The sequenced material came from peripheral blood. These receptors were obtained from a human donor in a cohort sampled during active COVID-19.

This sequence joins TRBV2 and TRBJ2-1; 7 bases are a match to TRBD2. CDR1 is SNHLY, CDR2 FYNNEI, per germline. V shed 5 bases, J shed 8 bases, and the junction held 3 bases outside the gene matches. The CDR3 has 12 residues. Here the CDR3 DNA reads TGTGCCAGCAGTCGACTAGCAGATGAGCAGTTCTTC. This gives the protein CASSRLADEQFF. The whole variable domain, remainder taken from reference TRBV2 and TRBJ2-1, is EPEVTQTPSHQVTQMGQEVILRCVPISNHLYFYWYRQILGQKVEFLVSFYNNEISEKSEIFDDQFSVERPDGSNFTLKIRSTKLEDSAMYFCASSRLADEQFFGPGTRLTVL.

V and J are TRBV28 and TRBJ2-7; TRBD2 is a possible D gene (6 bases). The germline V gene has CDR1 MDHEN and CDR2 SYDVKM. The CDR3 has 14 residues. Trimming cost V 6 bases and J 6 bases, with 18 bases left between them. CDR3 coding DNA: TGTGCCAGCAGGGGGGGACCAGAATCCCCCGAGCAGTACTTC. It yields the protein CASRGGPESPEQYF.

The chain has TRBV7-3 and TRBJ1-2; no clear D gene. This CDR3 contains 10 residues. CDR1 and CDR2 from the germline V gene are SGHTA and FQGTGA. CDR3 sequence (DNA): TGTTCAATCCAGAACTATGGCTACACCTTC. Translation: CSIQNYGYTF.

This chain joins TRBV30 and TRBJ2-3, with D possibly matching TRBD2 (6 bases). CDR3 length equals 14 residues. Trimming cost V 3 bases and J 0 bases, with 10 bases left between them. Looked up from germline, CDR1 is GTSNPN and CDR2 is SVGIG (reference sequence). The CDR3 spells CAWSRGKSTDTQYF. As DNA, the CDR3 is TGTGCCTGGAGCCGGGGGAAAAGCACAGATACGCAGTATTTT.

This chain connects TRBV18 to TRBJ1-1, with TRBD1 matching over 7 bases. The CDR3 extends over 11 amino acids. Germline V gene sequence: CDR1 KGHSH, CDR2 LQKENI. Trimming took 6 bases from V and 11 from J; bases not matched to a gene: 6. The CDR3 loop is CASSEKTGAFF. CDR3 in DNA: TGTGCCAGCTCGGAAAAGACAGGGGCTTTCTTT.

The chain links TRBV30 to TRBJ2-7; weak D call: TRBD2 (6 bases). The CDR3 totals 15 residues. Deletions cut 2 bases from V and 5 bases from J, with 19 bases between. Per the germline V gene, CDR1 is GTSNPN and CDR2 is SVGIG (reference sequence). The CDR3, as DNA: TGTGCCTGGAGTCCCTTCGTGGGAGGTCTGAACGAGCAGTACTTC. Translation: CAWSPFVGGLNEQYF.

The CDR3 is CASSLGLVPGNTIYF. CDR3 DNA: TGTGCCAGCAGCTTAGGATTAGTACCTGGAAACACCATATATTTT. The chain combines TRBV7-2 with TRBJ1-3; D uncertain. The CDR3 covers 15 residues. CDR1 SGHTA and CDR2 FQGNSA come from the germline V gene. The V and J ends lost 1 base and 2 bases respectively, with 9 bases between them.

This chain connects TRBV10-1 to TRBJ2-1; D perhaps matches TRBD2 (5 bases). V was cut by 0 bases and J by 2 bases, with 11 bases left in between. The germline V gene encodes CDR1 WNHNN and CDR2 SYGVQD (reference sequence). This CDR3 is 16 amino acids long. CDR3 sequence: CASSESTRGPYNEQFF. CDR3 bases: TGCGCCAGCAGTGAGTCGACACGCGGGCCCTACAATGAGCAGTTCTTC.

The chain uses TRBV7-9 and TRBJ2-2, with D unclear. The CDR3 covers 17 residues. V was shortened by 4 bases and J by 5 bases, with 20 bases between the two germline ends. Germline CDR1 SEHNR, CDR2 FQNEAQ (reference sequence). The CDR3 bases are TGTGCCAGCAGCTCCGGGTGGGTGGAAAGAGAAACCGGGGAGCTGTTTTTT. Protein sequence: CASSSGWVERETGELFF.